Listed below are T cell receptor beta chains from one sample, sequenced in a study of regulatory T cells in long-lasting Graves disease. TCRdb redid the calling of the multiplex PCR reads with MiXCR, one entry per CDR3 protein. Altogether roughly 430,000 distinct CDR3 sequences are present, around a fifth being singletons, with the ten largest covering around an eighth. The source material was peripheral blood mononuclear cells (PBMCs), sampled when the disease was refractory, from a patient treated with antithyroid drugs. Receptors were obtained from a female donor with Graves disease. CDR3s include the opening cysteine and the closing phenylalanine or tryptophan. D genes are given only for firm matches. A clone size is listed for some rows: how often the clone was seen (once, few, many), or a class if it is expanded.

>TRBV5-8|NA|TRBJ1-5|few
CASSLEGFAGQPQHF
TGTGCCAGCAGCTTGGAGGGGTTCGCCGGGCAGCCCCAGCATTTT
>TRBV20-1|TRBD2|TRBJ2-5|many
CRGAGGVPETQYF
TGCAGAGGAGCGGGAGGGGTGCCCGAGACCCAGTACTTC
>TRBV7-2|NA|TRBJ1-5|many
CASSPLGVGGNQPQHF
TGTGCCAGCAGCCCCCTTGGTGTGGGTGGCAATCAGCCCCAGCATTTT
>TRBV7-3|NA|TRBJ2-5|few
CASSYPDGETQYF
TGTGCCAGCAGCTACCCAGACGGGGAGACCCAGTACTTC
>TRBV29-1|NA|TRBJ2-5|many
CSVEPGAQETQYF
TGCAGCGTTGAGCCCGGAGCTCAAGAGACCCAGTACTTC
>TRBV29-1|NA|TRBJ2-5|many
CSVYRAYQETQYF
TGCAGCGTTTACCGGGCCTACCAAGAGACCCAGTACTTC
>TRBV7-2|NA|TRBJ2-2|NA
CASSLSSGLDTGELFF
TGTGCCAGCAGCTTATCTTCGGGGTTGGACACCGGGGAGCTGTTTTTT
>TRBV10-3|TRBD2|TRBJ2-1|NA
CATGGRQQGGEQFF
TGTGCCACGGGAGGTAGGCAGCAAGGAGGTGAGCAGTTCTTC
>TRBV27|TRBD1|TRBJ1-2|many
CASSTRRTGGHYGYTF
TGTGCCAGCAGCACCCGCCGGACAGGGGGTCATTATGGCTACACCTTC
>TRBV29-1|TRBD2|TRBJ2-1|many
CSVETSGRVGEQFF
TGCAGCGTCGAGACTAGCGGGAGGGTCGGTGAGCAGTTCTTC
>TRBV19|NA|TRBJ1-4|few
CATPSGGFATNEKLFF
TGTGCCACCCCATCGGGGGGGTTCGCAACTAATGAAAAACTGTTTTTT
>TRBV10-3|NA|TRBJ2-7|few
CAISEIGSAQYEQYF
TGTGCCATCAGTGAGATTGGTAGCGCCCAATACGAGCAGTACTTC
>TRBV3-1|NA|TRBJ2-7|NA
CASSQARNSYEQYF
TGTGCCAGCAGCCAAGCTAGGAACTCCTACGAGCAGTACTTC
>TRBV7-2|NA|TRBJ2-1|NA
CASSLAREKWGNEQFF
TGTGCCAGCAGCTTAGCCCGGGAGAAGTGGGGCAATGAGCAGTTCTTC
>TRBV18|NA|TRBJ2-2|few
CASSQQGGPGELFF
TGTGCCAGCTCACAACAGGGAGGCCCCGGGGAGCTGTTTTTT
>TRBV28|NA|TRBJ1-1|many
CASRTQAGENTEAFF
TGTGCCAGCAGAACCCAAGCAGGGGAGAACACTGAAGCTTTCTTT
>TRBV27|TRBD1|TRBJ2-5|NA
CASSSTDRSGETQYF
TGTGCCAGCAGTTCCACGGACAGGTCGGGAGAGACCCAGTACTTC
>TRBV6-1|NA|TRBJ2-1|NA
CASSDGLADREQFF
TGTGCCAGCAGTGATGGGCTAGCCGACCGGGAGCAGTTCTTC
>TRBV20-1|NA|TRBJ2-7|few
CSAKEISSSYEQYF
TGCAGTGCTAAGGAGATTTCGAGCTCCTACGAGCAGTACTTC
>TRBV7-8|TRBD2|TRBJ2-5|few
CASSPVVGLGDQYF
TGTGCCAGCAGCCCAGTGGTCGGACTAGGGGACCAGTACTTC
>TRBV28|NA|TRBJ2-3|NA
CASSLVADTQYF
TGTGCCAGCAGTTTGGTAGCAGATACGCAGTATTTT
>TRBV12-3/TRBV12-4|TRBD1|TRBJ2-2|many
CASTAQGGIRTGELFF
TGTGCCAGCACCGCGCAAGGGGGCATTAGAACCGGGGAGCTGTTTTTT
>TRBV4-2|NA|TRBJ1-2|NA
CASSQDLADYGYTF
TGTGCCAGCAGCCAAGATCTAGCAGACTATGGCTACACCTTC
>TRBV4-1|NA|TRBJ2-5|few
CASSQGSDSSKETQYF
TGCGCCAGCAGCCAAGGGTCGGACAGTTCAAAAGAGACCCAGTACTTC
>TRBV7-2|NA|TRBJ2-1|NA
CASSLNLLAEQFF
TGTGCCAGCAGCCTGAACCTTCTAGCGGAGCAGTTCTTC
>TRBV20-1|NA|TRBJ1-1|many
CSADAGGNTEAFF
TGCAGTGCGGACGCGGGGGGCAACACTGAAGCTTTCTTT
>TRBV10-2|TRBD2|TRBJ2-7|NA
CASSPAGLYEQYF
TGCGCCAGCAGTCCAGCGGGATTGTACGAGCAGTACTTC
>TRBV2|NA|TRBJ1-1|many
CASSPGVTEAFF
TGTGCCAGCAGTCCAGGGGTAACTGAAGCTTTCTTT
>TRBV28|NA|TRBJ2-5|many
CASSSSELEETQYF
NA
>TRBV6-5|NA|TRBJ1-1|many
CASSYPDVGSAEAFF
TGTGCCAGCAGTTATCCCGATGTGGGGAGCGCTGAAGCTTTCTTT
>TRBV2|NA|TRBJ2-3|NA
CASSLDYADTQYF
TGTGCCAGCAGTTTGGACTATGCAGATACGCAGTATTTT
>TRBV7-9|NA|TRBJ1-4|NA
CALPGVGVNNEKLFF
TGTGCCCTACCAGGCGTCGGGGTTAATAATGAAAAACTGTTTTTT
>TRBV18|NA|TRBJ1-2|NA
CASSPGWTSYGYTF
TGTGCCAGCTCACCCGGATGGACAAGCTATGGCTACACCTTC
>TRBV7-9|TRBD1|TRBJ2-2|NA
CASSPYMGQGAIGELFF
TGTGCCAGCAGCCCGTACATGGGACAGGGGGCCATCGGGGAGCTGTTTTTT
>TRBV6-1|NA|TRBJ1-6|many
CASSADRLSNSPLHF
TGTGCCAGCAGCGCGGACAGATTGTCAAATTCACCCCTCCACTTT
>TRBV2|TRBD1|TRBJ2-5|NA
CASREPGTGTQYF
TGTGCCAGCAGAGAACCCGGGACAGGGACCCAGTACTTC
>TRBV19|NA|TRBJ2-5|NA
CASSSQDWAEETQYF
TGTGCCAGTAGTAGCCAAGACTGGGCGGAAGAGACCCAGTACTTC
>TRBV28|TRBD1|TRBJ1-2|many
CASSPGTGLGYTF
TGTGCCAGCAGTCCCGGGACAGGGCTGGGCTACACCTTC
>TRBV6-1|TRBD1|TRBJ1-1|few
CAIIPRGQGAFGTEAFF
TGTGCCATCATCCCTAGGGGACAGGGGGCGTTCGGCACTGAAGCTTTCTTT
>TRBV12-3/TRBV12-4|NA|TRBJ1-5|NA
CASSSQKGKGNQPQHF
TGTGCCAGCAGTTCGCAGAAGGGGAAGGGCAATCAGCCCCAGCATTTT
>TRBV12-3/TRBV12-4|TRBD1|TRBJ2-1|NA
CASSFRQGDRDNPSDEQFF
TGTGCCAGCAGTTTTCGCCAGGGGGACCGGGACAACCCATCTGATGAGCAGTTCTTC
>TRBV20-1|TRBD2|TRBJ2-1|NA
CSAPTSNNEQFF
TGCAGTGCACCGACTAGCAACAATGAGCAGTTCTTC
>TRBV11-1|NA|TRBJ1-4|many
CASSSQEGQLNEKLFF
TGTGCCAGCAGCTCCCAGGAAGGACAGCTTAATGAAAAACTGTTTTTT
>TRBV19|NA|TRBJ1-3|NA
CASTDGSSGNTIYF
TGTGCCAGTACCGATGGCTCCTCTGGAAACACCATATATTTT
>TRBV20-1|NA|TRBJ1-1|many
CSARDIGADTEAFF
TGCAGTGCTAGAGATATCGGTGCGGACACTGAAGCTTTCTTT
>TRBV20-1|NA|TRBJ2-3|NA
CSARDTIRGTDTDTQYF
TGCAGTGCTAGAGACACGATTAGGGGAACTGACACAGATACGCAGTATTTT
>TRBV11-2|TRBD2|TRBJ2-1|NA
CASSSSSGRVDNEQFF
TGTGCCAGCAGCTCCTCTAGCGGGAGGGTGGACAATGAGCAGTTCTTC
>TRBV12-3/TRBV12-4|TRBD1|TRBJ2-3|NA
CASRPTGFSTDTQYF
TGTGCCAGCAGACCGACAGGGTTTAGCACAGATACGCAGTATTTT
>TRBV5-1|NA|TRBJ2-1|once
CASSGGGSSSYNEQFF
TGCGCCAGCAGCGGGGGCGGGTCTAGCTCCTACAATGAGCAGTTCTTC
>TRBV27|NA|TRBJ1-1|many
CASSLGGQGSTEAFF
TGTGCCAGCAGTTTAGGTGGGCAGGGGAGTACTGAAGCTTTCTTT
>TRBV18|NA|TRBJ1-3|NA
CASSPASTGNTIYF
TGTGCCAGCTCACCAGCGAGCACTGGAAACACCATATATTTT